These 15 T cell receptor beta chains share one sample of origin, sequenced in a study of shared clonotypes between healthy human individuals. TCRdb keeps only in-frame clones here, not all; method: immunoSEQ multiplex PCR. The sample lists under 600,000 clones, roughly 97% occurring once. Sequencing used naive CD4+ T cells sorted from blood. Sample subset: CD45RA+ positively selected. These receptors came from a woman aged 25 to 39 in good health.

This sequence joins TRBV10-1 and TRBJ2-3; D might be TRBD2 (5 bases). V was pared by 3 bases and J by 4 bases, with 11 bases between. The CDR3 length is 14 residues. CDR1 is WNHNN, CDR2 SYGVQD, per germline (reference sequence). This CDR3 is CASSELVVSDTQYF. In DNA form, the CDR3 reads TGCGCCAGCAGTGAACTAGTGGTTTCAGATACGCAGTATTTT.

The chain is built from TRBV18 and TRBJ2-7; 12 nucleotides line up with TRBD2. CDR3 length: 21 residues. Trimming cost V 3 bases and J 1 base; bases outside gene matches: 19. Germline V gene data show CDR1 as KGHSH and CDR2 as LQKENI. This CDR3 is CASSPQPPRTSGRPISYEQYF. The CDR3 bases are TGTGCCAGCTCACCGCAACCCCCGCGAACTAGCGGGAGGCCCATATCCTACGAGCAGTACTTC.

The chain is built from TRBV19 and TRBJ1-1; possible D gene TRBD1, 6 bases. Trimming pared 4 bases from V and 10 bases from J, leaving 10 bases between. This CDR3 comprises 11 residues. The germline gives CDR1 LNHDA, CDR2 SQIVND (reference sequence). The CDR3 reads CASSRGLSAFF. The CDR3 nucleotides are TGTGCCAGTAGTAGGGGGCTCTCAGCTTTCTTT.

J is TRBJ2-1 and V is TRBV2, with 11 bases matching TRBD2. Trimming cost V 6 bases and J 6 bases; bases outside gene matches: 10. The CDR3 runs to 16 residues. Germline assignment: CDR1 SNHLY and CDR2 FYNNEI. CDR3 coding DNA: TGTGCCAGCAGGACCCCTAGCGGGAGGAACTTCAATGAGCAGTTCTTC. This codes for CASRTPSGRNFNEQFF.

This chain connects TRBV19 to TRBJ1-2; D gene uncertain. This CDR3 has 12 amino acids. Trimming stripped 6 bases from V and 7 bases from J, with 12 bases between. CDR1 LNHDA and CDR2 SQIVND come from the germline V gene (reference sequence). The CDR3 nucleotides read TGTGCCAGTAGGCCTTTGGAGAGTGGCTACACCTTC. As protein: CASRPLESGYTF.

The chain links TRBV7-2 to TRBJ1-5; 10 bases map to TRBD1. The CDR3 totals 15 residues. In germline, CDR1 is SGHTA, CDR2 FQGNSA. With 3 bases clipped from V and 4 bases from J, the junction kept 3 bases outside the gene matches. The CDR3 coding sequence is TGTGCCAGCAGCTTGGGGACAGGGGATAATCAGCCCCAGCATTTT. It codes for CASSLGTGDNQPQHF.

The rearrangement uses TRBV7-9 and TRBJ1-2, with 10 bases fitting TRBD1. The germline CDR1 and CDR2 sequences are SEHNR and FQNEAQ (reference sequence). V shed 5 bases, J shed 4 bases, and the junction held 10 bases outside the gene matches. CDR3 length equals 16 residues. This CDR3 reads CASSLPGQGLGYGYTF. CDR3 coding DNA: TGTGCCAGCAGCCTCCCGGGACAGGGGCTCGGCTATGGCTACACCTTC.

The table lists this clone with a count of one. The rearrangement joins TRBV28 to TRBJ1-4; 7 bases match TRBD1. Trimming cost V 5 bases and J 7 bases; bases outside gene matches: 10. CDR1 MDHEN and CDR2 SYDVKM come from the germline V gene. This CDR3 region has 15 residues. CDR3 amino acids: CASSPGGGGSEKLFF. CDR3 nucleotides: TGTGCCAGCAGTCCTGGAGGGGGCGGGAGTGAAAAACTGTTTTTT.

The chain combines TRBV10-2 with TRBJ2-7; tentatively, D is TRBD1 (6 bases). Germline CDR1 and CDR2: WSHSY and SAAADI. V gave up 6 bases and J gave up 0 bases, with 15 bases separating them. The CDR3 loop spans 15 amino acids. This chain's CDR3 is CASRGWDTSSYEQYF. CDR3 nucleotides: TGCGCCAGCAGGGGATGGGACACAAGCTCCTACGAGCAGTACTTC.

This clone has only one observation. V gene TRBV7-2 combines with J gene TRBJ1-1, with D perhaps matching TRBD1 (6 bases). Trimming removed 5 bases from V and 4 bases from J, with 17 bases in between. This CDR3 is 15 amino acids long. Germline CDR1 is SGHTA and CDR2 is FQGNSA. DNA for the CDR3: TGTGCCAGCAGCCAAGGACTCACAGGGCTCACTGAAGCTTTCTTT. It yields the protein CASSQGLTGLTEAFF. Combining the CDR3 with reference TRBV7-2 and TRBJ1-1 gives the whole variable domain GAGVSQSPSNKVTEKGKDVELRCDPISGHTALYWYRQSLGQGLEFLIYFQGNSAPDKSGLPSDRFSAERTGGSVSTLTIQRTQQEDSAVYLCASSQGLTGLTEAFFGQGTRLTVV.

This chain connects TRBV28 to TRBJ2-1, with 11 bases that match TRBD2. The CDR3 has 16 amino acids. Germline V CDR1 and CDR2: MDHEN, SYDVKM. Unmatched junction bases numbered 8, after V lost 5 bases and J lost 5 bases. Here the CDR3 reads CASSQTTSGAHNEQFF. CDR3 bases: TGTGCCAGCAGTCAAACGACTAGCGGGGCCCACAATGAGCAGTTCTTC.

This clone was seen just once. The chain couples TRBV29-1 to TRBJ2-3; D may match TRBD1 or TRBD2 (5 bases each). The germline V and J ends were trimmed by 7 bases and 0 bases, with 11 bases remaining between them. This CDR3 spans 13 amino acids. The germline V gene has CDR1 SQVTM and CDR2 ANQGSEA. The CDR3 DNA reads TGCAGCGACACCAGGGACAGCACAGATACGCAGTATTTT. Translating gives CSDTRDSTDTQYF.

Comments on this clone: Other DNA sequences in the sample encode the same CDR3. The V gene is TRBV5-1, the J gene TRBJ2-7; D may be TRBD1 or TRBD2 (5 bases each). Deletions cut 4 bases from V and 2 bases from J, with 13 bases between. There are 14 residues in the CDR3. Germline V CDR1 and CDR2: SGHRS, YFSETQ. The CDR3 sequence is CASSLGGVTYEQYF. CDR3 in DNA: TGCGCCAGCAGCCTTGGGGGTGTTACCTACGAGCAGTACTTC.

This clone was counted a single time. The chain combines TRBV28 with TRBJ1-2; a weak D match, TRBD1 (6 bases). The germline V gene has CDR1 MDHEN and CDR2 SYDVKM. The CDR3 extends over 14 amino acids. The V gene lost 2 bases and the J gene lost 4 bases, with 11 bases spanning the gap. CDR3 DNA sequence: TGTGCCAGCAGTTTAGGGGGGCGTACCTATGGCTACACCTTC. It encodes CASSLGGRTYGYTF.

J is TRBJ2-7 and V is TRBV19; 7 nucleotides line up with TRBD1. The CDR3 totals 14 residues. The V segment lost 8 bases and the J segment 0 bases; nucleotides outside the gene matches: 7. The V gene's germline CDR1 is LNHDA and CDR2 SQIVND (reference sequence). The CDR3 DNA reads TGTGCCAGTCGGCCGGGACAGTTCTCCTACGAGCAGTACTTC. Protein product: CASRPGQFSYEQYF.